This T cell receptor beta chain was observed in a study of TIL therapy for anti-PD-1-resistant metastatic lung cancer. Study-wide context: Progressing patients received lymphodepletion, expanded TIL infusion and IL-2. By whole-exome sequencing, median non-synonymous tumor mutation burden was less than 1.6 mutations per megabase.

Sequencing used immunoSEQ v3. Only in-frame clones appear in the TCRdb table, and some are missing; sequencing was by immunoSEQ multiplex PCR. The data contain fewer than 40,000 clones, just under 75% of them singletons. Germline V gene sequence: CDR1 MNHNS, CDR2 SASEGT. V gave up 7 bases and J gave up 2 bases; unmatched junction bases: 5. The CDR3 is made up of 14 amino acids. Noted time point: pre-treatment sample, taken before nivolumab and TIL therapy. The V gene is TRBV6-1, the J gene TRBJ2-7, with 10 bases matching TRBD2. The origin of this receptor is a woman aged 30-85 years with non-small cell lung cancer. The sample was blood, taken at baseline. The CDR3 reads CASKLAGPPYEQYF. The CDR3, as DNA: TGTGCCAGCAAACTAGCGGGACCGCCCTACGAGCAGTACTTC.